This T cell receptor beta chain was recovered during a study of Ad26.COV2.S vaccination and SARS-CoV-2 variants. Study information: Among those in the COV1001 Ad26.COV2.S trial arm was the donor.

Using immunoSEQ multiplex PCR, the repertoire was profiled, and TCRdb retains in-frame clones only, with some absent. This sample carries about 330,000 clones, roughly 88% of them seen once, and the ten largest clones take over 5%. The treatment denotes: roughly 18 received Ad26.COV2.S at low or high dose, single or two shots; roughly five received placebo; per-sample allocation not given. Day 63 after the first injection of vaccine or placebo was the sampling time. Per the germline V gene, CDR1 is SGHNT and CDR2 is YENEEA. There are 14 residues in the CDR3. Trimming stripped 1 base from V and 4 bases from J, with 10 bases between.

This receptor was identified in a person aged 18 to 59 who received the Ad26.COV2.S COVID-19 vaccine or a placebo. The J gene is TRBJ1-2, the V gene TRBV11-3; D not resolved. Sequencing was performed on peripheral blood, taken in a trial of Ad26.COV2.S vaccine versus placebo. The CDR3 DNA sequence: TGTGCCAGCAGCTTAGGCGGGAAAGGCTATGGCTACACCTTC. Its protein is CASSLGGKGYGYTF. The whole variable domain, remainder taken from reference TRBV11-3 and TRBJ1-2, is EAGVVQSPRYKIIEKKQPVAFWCNPISGHNTLYWYLQNLGQGPELLIRYENEEAVDDSQLPKDRFSAERLKGVDSTLKIQPAELGDSAVYLCASSLGGKGYGYTFGSGTRLTVV.